This T cell receptor (beta chain) was recorded in a study of T-cell memory formation after mild COVID-19. TCRdb recomputed calls from the 5' RACE reads with MiXCR, one row per CDR3 protein. In the table there are some 450,000 distinct CDR3 sequences, more than 15% of which are singletons. This clonotype was seen a handful of times. As yet, its antigen is unknown. Study findings and constraints: Later expanders leaned CD4+, whereas clones that contracted between day 15 and 85 were balanced CD4/CD8.

The CDR3 runs 15 residues. The germline V gene encodes CDR1 MNHEY and CDR2 SVGEGT. The J segment lost 4 bases and the V segment lost 6 bases, leaving 8 bases of the junction unmatched. This TCR was recovered from a man aged 18 to 30 who had mild COVID-19 (a few samples of this study predate the infection). Cell type and time point are not known. Sequencing used PBMCs or a T cell subset sorted from them (not recorded which). The chain has TRBV6-2 or TRBV6-3 and TRBJ2-5; 10 nucleotides align to TRBD1. CDR3 amino acids: CASSPLRDRGETQYF. The CDR3 DNA sequence: TGTGCCAGCAGCCCCCTCCGGGACAGGGGAGAGACCCAGTACTTC.